A selection of T cell receptor beta chains follows, all from one sample in a study of blood T cell repertoires in COVID-19. Clones were read by immunoSEQ multiplex PCR, and TCRdb kept only the in-frame ones, dropping some. The table records fewer than 200,000 clones, approximately 85% of them present only once. The sample taken for sequencing was peripheral blood. These receptors came from a woman between 50 and 59 years old with COVID-19, enrolled during active disease. Both conserved end residues are part of each CDR3. The order of the fields is V gene, CDR3 protein.

V gene: TRBV9
CDR3 protein: CASSVWGTSTDTQYF

V gene: TRBV7-9
CDR3 protein: CAGDRENYGYTF

V gene: TRBV28
CDR3 protein: CASSYTRDIYNEQFF

V gene: TRBV15
CDR3 protein: CATSRVPGEETQYF

V gene: TRBV27
CDR3 protein: CASSLKGDTEAFF

V gene: TRBV5-1
CDR3 protein: CASSLTSYGVDEQFF

V gene: TRBV6-4
CDR3 protein: CASSDSRGETGELFF

V gene: TRBV5-1
CDR3 protein: CASSLRGDSYNEQFF

V gene: TRBV9
CDR3 protein: CASSVAGEGSPLHF

V gene: TRBV6-5
CDR3 protein: CASRAGFGGYTF

V gene: TRBV12-5
CDR3 protein: CASGLDASSGGTDTQYF

V gene: TRBV6-2/TRBV6-3
CDR3 protein: CASSYTVANTEAFF

V gene: TRBV27
CDR3 protein: CASSFRGGRPSYEQYF

V gene: TRBV19
CDR3 protein: CASSIGTGVTQAFF

V gene: TRBV19
CDR3 protein: CASSGDLASYNSPLHF

V gene: TRBV6-5
CDR3 protein: CASSWTGDSEQYF

V gene: TRBV6-5
CDR3 protein: CASSTTATNEKLFF

V gene: TRBV28
CDR3 protein: CASSPPRSTEAFF

V gene: TRBV28
CDR3 protein: CASAGQGGEKLFF

V gene: TRBV19
CDR3 protein: CASRTAEDNSPLHF

V gene: TRBV14
CDR3 protein: CASSHLEQGAGYTF

V gene: TRBV7-9
CDR3 protein: CASSLWQQAYEQYF

V gene: TRBV29-1
CDR3 protein: CSVLHTDGYGYTF

V gene: TRBV7-6
CDR3 protein: CASSAGTGDQNEKLFF

V gene: TRBV7-6
CDR3 protein: CASSLLRRGGTEAFF

V gene: TRBV7-2
CDR3 protein: CASSFAGRGNQPQHF

V gene: TRBV13
CDR3 protein: CASSFGGQETQYF

V gene: TRBV27
CDR3 protein: CASSLLTGGTEAFF

V gene: TRBV18
CDR3 protein: CASSPEQSQETQYF

V gene: TRBV5-1
CDR3 protein: CASRLDWTQYF

V gene: TRBV10-3
CDR3 protein: CAISEPQGGYEQYF

V gene: TRBV30
CDR3 protein: CAWSTGDNSPLHF

V gene: TRBV7-9
CDR3 protein: CASSLQAGGSYNEQFF

V gene: TRBV5-1
CDR3 protein: CASTTWGDNTEAFF

V gene: TRBV19
CDR3 protein: CASSIDGSPQHF

V gene: TRBV7-3
CDR3 protein: CASSLGGRGRDTQYF

V gene: TRBV27
CDR3 protein: CASRRQGARNTIYF

V gene: TRBV28
CDR3 protein: CASSFEPAGTEAFF

V gene: TRBV3-1/TRBV3-2
CDR3 protein: CASSQVRDTIYF

V gene: TRBV11-2
CDR3 protein: CASSKQGPSSGNTIYF

V gene: TRBV2
CDR3 protein: CASSELTENYGYTF

V gene: TRBV6-5
CDR3 protein: CASSYRRDGLYGYTF

V gene: TRBV6-1
CDR3 protein: CASSVGGADQPQHF

V gene: TRBV4-2
CDR3 protein: CASSQEWTGGFYEQYF

V gene: TRBV7-2
CDR3 protein: CASSFSGTNTEAFF

V gene: TRBV14
CDR3 protein: CASSQMGAGQPQHF

V gene: TRBV6-1
CDR3 protein: CASSEARWVSSYNEQFF

V gene: TRBV5-1
CDR3 protein: CASSLAVGGADTQYF

V gene: TRBV5-1
CDR3 protein: CASSLASGGTLEQYF

V gene: TRBV2
CDR3 protein: CASSTTGSGIPVYTEAFF

V gene: TRBV10-3
CDR3 protein: CAISTGLSSYEQYF

V gene: TRBV2
CDR3 protein: CASSVDLEKLFF

V gene: TRBV5-1
CDR3 protein: CASSPGQIKGIQYF

V gene: TRBV11-3
CDR3 protein: CASSPGTSGDPQETQYF